Included here is one T cell receptor (beta chain) sequence, with context. This CDR3 contains 13 residues. V gave up 2 bases and J gave up 4 bases, with 8 bases separating them. Germline CDR1 reads MDHEN; CDR2 reads SYDVKM. Authors' data handling: Using reference gene primer amplification, nucleated cell counts were estimated. Measured with immunoSEQ multiplex PCR; TCRdb has only the in-frame clones, and not every one. That table furnishes V, J and clone size, whereas the DNA furnished D and trimming. The repertoire holds approximately 100,000 clones, with about 85% as singletons. These data are taken from a study of blood T cell repertoires in COVID-19. About the research overall: Both acute and convalescent COVID-19 samples were obtained from the United States, Italy and Spain. T cells, B-cell-depleted T cells, or PBMCs supplied cDNA or gDNA.

This receptor was identified in a woman aged 70-85 years with active or convalescent COVID-19. The sample was peripheral blood. The chain carries TRBV28 and TRBJ1-1; the D is unclear. CDR3 sequence (DNA): TGTGCCAGCAGTTTACCCGCGGGCACTGAAGCTTTCTTT. Its protein product is CASSLPAGTEAFF.